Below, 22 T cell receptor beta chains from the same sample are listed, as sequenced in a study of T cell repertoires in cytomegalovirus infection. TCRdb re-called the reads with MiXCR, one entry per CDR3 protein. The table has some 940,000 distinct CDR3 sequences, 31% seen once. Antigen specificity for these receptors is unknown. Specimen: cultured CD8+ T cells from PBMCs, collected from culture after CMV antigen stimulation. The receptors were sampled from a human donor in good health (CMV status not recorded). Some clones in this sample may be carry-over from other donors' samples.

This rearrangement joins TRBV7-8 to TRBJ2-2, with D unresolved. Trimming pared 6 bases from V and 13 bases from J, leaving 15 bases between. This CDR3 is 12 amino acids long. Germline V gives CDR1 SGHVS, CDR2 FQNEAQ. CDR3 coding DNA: TGTGCCAGCAGGGTTTCAGGTGCAGGGCTGTTTTTT. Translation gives CASRVSGAGLFF.

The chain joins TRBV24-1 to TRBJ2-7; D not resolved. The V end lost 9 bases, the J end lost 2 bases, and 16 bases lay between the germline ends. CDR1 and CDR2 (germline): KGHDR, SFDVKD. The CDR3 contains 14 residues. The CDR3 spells CATVGPENAYEQYV. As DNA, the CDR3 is TGTGCCACCGTTGGGCCGGAGAACGCCTACGAGCAGTACGTC.

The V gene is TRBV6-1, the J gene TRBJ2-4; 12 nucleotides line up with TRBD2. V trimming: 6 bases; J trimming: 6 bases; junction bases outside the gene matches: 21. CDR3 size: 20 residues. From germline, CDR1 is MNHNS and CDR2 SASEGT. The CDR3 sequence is CASRGNQLAGGLSLINIQYF. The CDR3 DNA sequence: TGTGCCAGCAGAGGAAACCAGCTAGCGGGGGGGCTCTCGCTAATAAACATTCAGTACTTC.

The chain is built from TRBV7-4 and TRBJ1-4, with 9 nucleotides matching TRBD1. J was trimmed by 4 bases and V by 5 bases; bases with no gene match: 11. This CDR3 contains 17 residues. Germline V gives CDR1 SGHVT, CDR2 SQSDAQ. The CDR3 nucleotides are TGTGCCAGCAGCCGGACAGGGGCTTTCGCGGGTAATGAAAAACTGTTTTTT. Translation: CASSRTGAFAGNEKLFF.

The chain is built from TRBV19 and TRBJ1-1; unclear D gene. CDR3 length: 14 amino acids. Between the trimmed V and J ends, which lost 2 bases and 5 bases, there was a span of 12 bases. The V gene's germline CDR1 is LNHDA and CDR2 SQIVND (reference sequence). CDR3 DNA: TGTGCCAGTAGTATAACCCCGAGGTCTACTGAAGCTTTCTTT. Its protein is CASSITPRSTEAFF.

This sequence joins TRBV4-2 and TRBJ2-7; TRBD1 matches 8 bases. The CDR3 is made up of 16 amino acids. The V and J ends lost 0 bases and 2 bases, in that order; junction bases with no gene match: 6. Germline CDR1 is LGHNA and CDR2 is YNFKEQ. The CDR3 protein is CASSQDWQGAAYEQYV. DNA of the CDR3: TGTGCCAGCAGCCAAGACTGGCAGGGGGCTGCCTACGAGCAGTACGTC.

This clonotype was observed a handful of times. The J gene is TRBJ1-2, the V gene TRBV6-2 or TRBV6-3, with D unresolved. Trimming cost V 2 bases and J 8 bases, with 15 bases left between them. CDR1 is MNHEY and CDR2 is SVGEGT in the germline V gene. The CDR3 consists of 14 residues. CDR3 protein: CASSYEGLAFGYTF. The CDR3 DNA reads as TGTGCCAGCAGTTACGAAGGGCTCGCGTTCGGCTACACCTTC.

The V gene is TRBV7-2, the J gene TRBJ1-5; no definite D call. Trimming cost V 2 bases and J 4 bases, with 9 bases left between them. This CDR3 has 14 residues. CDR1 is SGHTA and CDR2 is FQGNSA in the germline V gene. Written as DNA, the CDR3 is TGTGCCAGCAGCTTACCGGGGTGGAATCAGCCCCAGCATTTT. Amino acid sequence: CASSLPGWNQPQHF. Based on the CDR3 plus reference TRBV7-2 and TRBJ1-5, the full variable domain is GAGVSQSPSNKVTEKGKDVELRCDPISGHTALYWYRQSLGQGLEFLIYFQGNSAPDKSGLPSDRFSAERTGGSVSTLTIQRTQQEDSAVYLCASSLPGWNQPQHFGDGTRLSIL.

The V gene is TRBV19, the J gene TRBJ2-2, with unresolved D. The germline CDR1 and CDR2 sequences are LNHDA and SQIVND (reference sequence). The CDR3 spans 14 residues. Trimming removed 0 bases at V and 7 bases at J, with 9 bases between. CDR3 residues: CASSIDPIGGELFF. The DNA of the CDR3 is TGTGCCAGTAGTATAGACCCTATTGGCGGGGAGCTGTTTTTT.

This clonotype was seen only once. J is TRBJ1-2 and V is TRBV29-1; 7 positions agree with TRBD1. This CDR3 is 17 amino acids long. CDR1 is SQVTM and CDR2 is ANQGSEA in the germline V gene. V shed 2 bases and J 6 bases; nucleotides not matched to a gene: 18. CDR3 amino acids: CSVEPYLIIQGQHGYTF. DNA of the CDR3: TGCAGCGTTGAACCCTACTTAATAATACAGGGGCAGCATGGCTACACCTTC.

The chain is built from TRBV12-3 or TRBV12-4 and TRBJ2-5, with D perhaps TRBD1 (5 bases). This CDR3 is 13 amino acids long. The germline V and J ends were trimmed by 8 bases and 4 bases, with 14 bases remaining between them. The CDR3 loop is CASLLRVGETQYF. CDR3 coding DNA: TGTGCCAGCCTCCTCAGGGTAGGAGAGACCCAGTACTTC.

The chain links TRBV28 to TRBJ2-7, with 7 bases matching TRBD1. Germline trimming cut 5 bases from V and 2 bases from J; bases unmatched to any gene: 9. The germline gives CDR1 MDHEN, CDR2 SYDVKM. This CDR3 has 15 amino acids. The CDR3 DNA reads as TGTGCCAGCAGTGACCCCGGACAGGTCACCTACGAGCAGTACGTC. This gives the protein CASSDPGQVTYEQYV.

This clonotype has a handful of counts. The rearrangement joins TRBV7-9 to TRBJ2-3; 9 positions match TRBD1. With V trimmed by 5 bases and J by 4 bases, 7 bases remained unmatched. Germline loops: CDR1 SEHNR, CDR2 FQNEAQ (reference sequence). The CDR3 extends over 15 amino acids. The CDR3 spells CASSHRDREADTQYF. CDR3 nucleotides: TGTGCCAGCAGCCACCGGGACAGGGAGGCAGATACGCAGTATTTT.

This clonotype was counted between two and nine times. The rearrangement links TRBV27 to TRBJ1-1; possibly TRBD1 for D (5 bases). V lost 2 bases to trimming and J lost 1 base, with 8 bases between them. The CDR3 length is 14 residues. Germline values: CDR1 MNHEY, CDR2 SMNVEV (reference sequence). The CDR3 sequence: CASSLNRKNTEAFF. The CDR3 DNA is TGTGCCAGCAGTTTAAACAGGAAGAACACTGAAGCTTTCTTT.

The CDR3 loop reads CSVVMGSYEQYF. For the CDR3, the DNA is TGCAGCGTTGTTATGGGATCCTACGAGCAGTACTTC. The chain joins TRBV29-1 to TRBJ2-7; D is undetermined. CDR3 size: 12 residues. The germline gives CDR1 SQVTM, CDR2 ANQGSEA. Deletions cut 4 bases from V and 1 base from J, with 8 bases between.

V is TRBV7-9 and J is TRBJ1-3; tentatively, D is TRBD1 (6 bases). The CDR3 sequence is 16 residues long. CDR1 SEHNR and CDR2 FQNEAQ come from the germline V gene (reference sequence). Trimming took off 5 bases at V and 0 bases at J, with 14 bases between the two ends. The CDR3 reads CASSPAGQISGNTIYF. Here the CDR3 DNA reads TGTGCCAGCAGCCCAGCGGGACAAATCTCTGGAAACACCATATATTTT.

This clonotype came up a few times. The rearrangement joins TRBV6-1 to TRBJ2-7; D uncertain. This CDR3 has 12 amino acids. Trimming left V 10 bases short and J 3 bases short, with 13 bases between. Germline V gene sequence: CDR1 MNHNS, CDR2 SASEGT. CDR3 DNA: TGTGCCATCGTAGACCCATACTACGAGCAGTACTTC. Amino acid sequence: CAIVDPYYEQYF.

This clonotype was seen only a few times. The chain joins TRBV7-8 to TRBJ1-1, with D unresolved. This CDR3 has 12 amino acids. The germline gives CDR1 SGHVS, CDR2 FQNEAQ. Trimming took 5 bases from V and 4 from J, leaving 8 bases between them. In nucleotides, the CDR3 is TGTGCCAGCAGCGCGGCGGCCACTGAAGCTTTCTTT. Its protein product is CASSAAATEAFF.

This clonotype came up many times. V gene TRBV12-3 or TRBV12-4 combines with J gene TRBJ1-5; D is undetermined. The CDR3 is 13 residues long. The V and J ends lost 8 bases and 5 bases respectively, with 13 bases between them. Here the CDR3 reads CASSLLGHQPQHF. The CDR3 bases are TGTGCCAGCTCTCTCCTTGGACATCAGCCCCAGCATTTT.

This CDR3 is CASSGREGYTF. CDR3 nucleotide sequence: TGTGCCAGCAGTGGACGGGAGGGCTACACCTTC. The gene calls are TRBV27 and TRBJ1-2; D gene ambiguous. V lost 5 bases, J lost 8 bases, and 9 bases lay in between. The CDR3 consists of 11 residues. From germline, CDR1 is MNHEY and CDR2 SMNVEV (reference sequence).

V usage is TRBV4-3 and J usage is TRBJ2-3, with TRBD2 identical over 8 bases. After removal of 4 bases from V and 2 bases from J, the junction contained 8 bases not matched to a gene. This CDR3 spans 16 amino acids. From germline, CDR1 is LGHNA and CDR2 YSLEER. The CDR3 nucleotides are TGCGCCAGCAGCCTGAGCCGGACTAGCTACACAGATACGCAGTATTTT. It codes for CASSLSRTSYTDTQYF.

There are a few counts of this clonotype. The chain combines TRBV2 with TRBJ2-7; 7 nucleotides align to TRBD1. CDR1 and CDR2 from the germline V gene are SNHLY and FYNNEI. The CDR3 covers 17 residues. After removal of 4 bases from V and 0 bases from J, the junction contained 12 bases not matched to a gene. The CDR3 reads CASSGQDRALSSYEQYF. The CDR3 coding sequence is TGTGCCAGCAGTGGACAAGACAGGGCATTAAGCTCCTACGAGCAGTACTTC.